This TCR beta chain stems from a study of blood T cells in healthy people across ages. This clonotype was found many times. Primers used in a second PCR of roughly 7 to 11 cycles were a sample-barcoded 5' primer and a J-beta primer mix. TCRdb re-analysed the 5' RACE reads in MiXCR, keeping a single row per CDR3 protein. The data contain some 550,000 distinct CDR3 sequences, about 45% of them singletons. The CDR3 has 15 residues. The germline CDR1 and CDR2 sequences are MNHNY and SVGAGI (reference sequence). Deletions cut 5 bases from V and 4 bases from J, with 18 bases between. This receptor was taken from an elderly man in good health. The rearrangement links TRBV6-6 to TRBJ2-7; possible D gene TRBD1, 6 bases. Sequencing input: blood. The DNA for the CDR3 is TGTGCCAGCAGTACGGACAGACGCTCAGCTTACGAGCAGTACTTC. Translated: CASSTDRRSAYEQYF.